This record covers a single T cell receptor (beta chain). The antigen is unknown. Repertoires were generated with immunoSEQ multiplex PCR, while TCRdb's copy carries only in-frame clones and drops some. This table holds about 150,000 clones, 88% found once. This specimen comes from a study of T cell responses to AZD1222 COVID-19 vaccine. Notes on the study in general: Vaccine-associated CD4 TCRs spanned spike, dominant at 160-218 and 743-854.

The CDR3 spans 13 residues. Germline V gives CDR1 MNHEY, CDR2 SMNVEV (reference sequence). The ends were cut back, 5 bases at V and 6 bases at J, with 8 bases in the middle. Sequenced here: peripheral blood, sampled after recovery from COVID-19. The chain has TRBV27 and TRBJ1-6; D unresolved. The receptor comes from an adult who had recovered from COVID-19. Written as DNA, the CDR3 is TGTGCCAGCAGTCGGCTACTTAATTCACCCCTCCACTTT. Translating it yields CASSRLLNSPLHF.